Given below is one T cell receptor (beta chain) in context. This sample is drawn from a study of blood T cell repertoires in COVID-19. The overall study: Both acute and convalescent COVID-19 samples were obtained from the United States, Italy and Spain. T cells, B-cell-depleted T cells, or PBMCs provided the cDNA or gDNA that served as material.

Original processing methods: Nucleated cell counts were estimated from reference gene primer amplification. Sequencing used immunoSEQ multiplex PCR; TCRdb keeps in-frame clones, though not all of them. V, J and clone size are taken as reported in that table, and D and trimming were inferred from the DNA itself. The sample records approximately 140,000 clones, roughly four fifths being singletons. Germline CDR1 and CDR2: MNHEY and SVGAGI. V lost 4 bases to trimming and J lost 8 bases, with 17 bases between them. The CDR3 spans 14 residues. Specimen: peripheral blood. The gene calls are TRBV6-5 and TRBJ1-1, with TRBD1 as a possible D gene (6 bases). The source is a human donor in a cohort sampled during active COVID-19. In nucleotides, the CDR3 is TGTGCCAGCAGTTTGACAGGCCCAGGGCAAGAAGCTTTCTTT. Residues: CASSLTGPGQEAFF.